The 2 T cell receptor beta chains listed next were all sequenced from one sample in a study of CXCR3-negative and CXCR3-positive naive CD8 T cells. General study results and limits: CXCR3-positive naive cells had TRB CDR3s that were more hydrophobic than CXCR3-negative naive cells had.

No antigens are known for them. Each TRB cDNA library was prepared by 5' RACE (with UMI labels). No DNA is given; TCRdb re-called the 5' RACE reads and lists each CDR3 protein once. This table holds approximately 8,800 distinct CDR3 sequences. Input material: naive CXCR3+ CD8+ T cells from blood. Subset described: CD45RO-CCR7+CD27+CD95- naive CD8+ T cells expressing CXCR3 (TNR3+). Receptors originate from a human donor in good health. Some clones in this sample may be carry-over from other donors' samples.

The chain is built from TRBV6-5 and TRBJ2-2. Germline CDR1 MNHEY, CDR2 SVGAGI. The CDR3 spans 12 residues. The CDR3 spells CASSSIAGELFF.

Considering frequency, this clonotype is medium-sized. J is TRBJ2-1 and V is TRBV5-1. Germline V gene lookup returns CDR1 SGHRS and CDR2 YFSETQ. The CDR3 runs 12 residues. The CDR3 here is CASSFNYNEQFF.